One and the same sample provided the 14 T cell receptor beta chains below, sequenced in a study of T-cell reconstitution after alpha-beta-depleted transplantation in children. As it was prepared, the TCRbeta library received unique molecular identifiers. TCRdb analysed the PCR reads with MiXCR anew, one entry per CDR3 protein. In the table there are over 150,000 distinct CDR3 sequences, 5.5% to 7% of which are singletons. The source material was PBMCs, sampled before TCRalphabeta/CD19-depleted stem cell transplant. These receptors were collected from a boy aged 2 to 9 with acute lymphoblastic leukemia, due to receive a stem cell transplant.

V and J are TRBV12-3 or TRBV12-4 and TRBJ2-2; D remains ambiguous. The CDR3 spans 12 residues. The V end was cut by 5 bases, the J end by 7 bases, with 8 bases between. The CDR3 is CASSISGGELFF. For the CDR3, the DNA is TGTGCCAGCAGTATCAGTGGCGGGGAGCTGTTTTTT.

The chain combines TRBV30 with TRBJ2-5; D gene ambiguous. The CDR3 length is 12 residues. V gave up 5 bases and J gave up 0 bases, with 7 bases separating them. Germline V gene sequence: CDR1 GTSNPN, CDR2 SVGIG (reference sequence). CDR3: CAWGEYQETQYF. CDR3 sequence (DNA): TGTGCCTGGGGCGAGTACCAAGAGACCCAGTACTTC.

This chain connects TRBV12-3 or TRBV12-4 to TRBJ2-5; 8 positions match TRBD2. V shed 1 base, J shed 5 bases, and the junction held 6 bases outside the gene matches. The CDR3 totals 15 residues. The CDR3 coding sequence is TGTGCCAGCAGTTTAGTCACGGGAGGGGGGGAGACCCAGTACTTC. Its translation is CASSLVTGGGETQYF.

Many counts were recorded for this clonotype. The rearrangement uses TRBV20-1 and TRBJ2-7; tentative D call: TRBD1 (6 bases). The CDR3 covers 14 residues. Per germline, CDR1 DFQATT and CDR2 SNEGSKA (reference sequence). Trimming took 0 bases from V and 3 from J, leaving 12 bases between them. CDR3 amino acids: CSARDHWTDYEQYF. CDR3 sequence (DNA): TGCAGTGCTAGAGATCACTGGACAGACTACGAGCAGTACTTC.

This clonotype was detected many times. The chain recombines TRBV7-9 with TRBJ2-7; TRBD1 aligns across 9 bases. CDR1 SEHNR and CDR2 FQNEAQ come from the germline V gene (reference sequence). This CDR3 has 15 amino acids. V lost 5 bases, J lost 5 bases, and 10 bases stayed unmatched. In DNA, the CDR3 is TGTGCCAGCAGCCCTAAGGGGACAGGGAAACACGAGCAGTACTTC. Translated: CASSPKGTGKHEQYF.

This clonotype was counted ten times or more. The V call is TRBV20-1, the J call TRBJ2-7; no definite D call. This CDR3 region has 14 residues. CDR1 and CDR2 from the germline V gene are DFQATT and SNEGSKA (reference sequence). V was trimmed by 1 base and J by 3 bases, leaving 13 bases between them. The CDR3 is CSARVYGPNYEQYF. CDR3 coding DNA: TGCAGTGCTAGAGTCTACGGGCCCAACTACGAGCAGTACTTC.

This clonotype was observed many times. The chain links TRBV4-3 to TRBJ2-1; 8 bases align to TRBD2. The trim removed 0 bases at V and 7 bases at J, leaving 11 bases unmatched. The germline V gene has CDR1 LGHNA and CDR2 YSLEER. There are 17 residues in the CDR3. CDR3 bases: TGCGCCAGCAGCCAAGATGTGCCAGCGGGAGCCGTGAATGAGCAGTTCTTC. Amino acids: CASSQDVPAGAVNEQFF.

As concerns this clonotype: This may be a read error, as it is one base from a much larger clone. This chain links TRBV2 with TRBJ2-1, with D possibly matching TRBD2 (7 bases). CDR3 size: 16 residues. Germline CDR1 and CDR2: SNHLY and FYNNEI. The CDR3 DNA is TGTGCCAGCAGTAAAGATACAGGGAGGGGGAACAATGAGCAGTTATTC. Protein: CASSKDTGRGNNEQLF.

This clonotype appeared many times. The CDR3 is CASSLWAGYSYEQYF. DNA for the CDR3: TGTGCCAGCAGCTTGTGGGCAGGATACTCCTACGAGCAGTACTTC. V gene TRBV5-5 combines with J gene TRBJ2-7, with D hard to call. CDR3 length equals 15 residues. CDR1 is SGHKS and CDR2 is YYEKEE in the germline V gene (reference sequence). Trimming took off 1 base at V and 0 bases at J, with 11 bases between the two ends.

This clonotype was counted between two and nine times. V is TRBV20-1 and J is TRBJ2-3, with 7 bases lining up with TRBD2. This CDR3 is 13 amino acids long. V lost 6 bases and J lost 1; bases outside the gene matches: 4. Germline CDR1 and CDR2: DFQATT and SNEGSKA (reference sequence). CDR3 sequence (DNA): TGCAGTGCCTGGGGGGGGGGCACAGATACGCAGTATTTT. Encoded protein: CSAWGGGTDTQYF.

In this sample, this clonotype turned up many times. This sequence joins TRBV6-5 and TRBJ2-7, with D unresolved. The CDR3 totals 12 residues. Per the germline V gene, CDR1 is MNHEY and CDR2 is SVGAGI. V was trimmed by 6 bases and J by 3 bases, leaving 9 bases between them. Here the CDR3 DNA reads TGTGCCAGCAGCCGCGACCTCTACGAGCAGTACTTC. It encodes CASSRDLYEQYF.

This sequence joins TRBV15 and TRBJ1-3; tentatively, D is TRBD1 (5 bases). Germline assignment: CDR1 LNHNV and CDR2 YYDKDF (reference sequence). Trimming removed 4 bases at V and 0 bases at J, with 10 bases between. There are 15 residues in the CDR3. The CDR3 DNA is TGTGCCACCAGCAAGCCAGGGTTCTCTGGAAACACCATATATTTT. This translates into CATSKPGFSGNTIYF.

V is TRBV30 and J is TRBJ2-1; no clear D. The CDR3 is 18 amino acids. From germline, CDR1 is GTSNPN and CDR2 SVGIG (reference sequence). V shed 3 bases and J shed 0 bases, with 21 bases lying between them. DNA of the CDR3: TGTGCCTGGAGCTCCGCCGGGTCAGCCCTAAGCTCCTACAATGAGCAGTTCTTC. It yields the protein CAWSSAGSALSSYNEQFF.

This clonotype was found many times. CDR3 loop: CASSDTGTGNSDEQFF. CDR3 DNA: TGTGCCAGCAGTGATACCGGGACAGGGAATTCGGATGAGCAGTTCTTC. The chain links TRBV28 to TRBJ2-1, with 9 bases lining up with TRBD1. CDR1 and CDR2 from the germline V gene are MDHEN and SYDVKM. Trimming at V came to 5 bases and at J to 8 bases, leaving 13 bases not matched to a gene. The CDR3 extends over 16 amino acids.